This T cell receptor (beta chain) was profiled in a study of blood T cell repertoires in COVID-19. About the research overall: Samples taken during acute and convalescent COVID-19 were collected in the United States, Italy and Spain.

The protocol was immunoSEQ multiplex PCR, while the TCRdb copy is restricted to in-frame clones and leaves out a portion. Here the sample spans roughly 70,000 clones, just over 90% being singletons. This clone was picked up one time. With V trimmed by 5 bases and J by 4 bases, 6 bases remained unmatched. From germline, CDR1 is MNHNY and CDR2 SVGAGI (reference sequence). This CDR3 is built from 15 residues. The gene calls are TRBV6-6 and TRBJ1-5; 9 nucleotides line up with TRBD1. This receptor was identified in a man aged 50-60 years with COVID-19, enrolled during active disease. Sequencing was carried out using peripheral blood. The CDR3 DNA sequence: TGTGCCAGCAGTGGGCGGACAGGGGAGAATCAGCCCCAGCATTTT. This encodes CASSGRTGENQPQHF.